A selection of T cell receptor beta chains follows, all from one sample in a study of molecular identifiers for immune sequencing clone quantification. From the PCR reads, TCRdb called clonotypes with MiXCR, one entry per CDR3 protein. This sample has 68,000 or so distinct CDR3 sequences; 15% to 20% occur once, and the top ten carry roughly 1.5%. The sample comprised naive CD8+ T cells from blood, with Jurkat cell RNA spiked in. These receptors originate from a human donor in good health. Some libraries in this study had Jurkat cell RNA spiked in. Each CDR3 is given with its conserved first and last residue. Each record gives: V gene, clone size, D gene, J gene, CDR3 DNA, CDR3 protein. A D gene is named only where the DNA matches it firmly. Where a row states a size, it is once, few, many or the class of an expanded clone; other rows omit it.

TRBV6-5	-	TRBD2	TRBJ2-1	TGTGCCAGCAGTCGAGCTCTAGCGGGAGGTTACAATGAGCAGTTCTTC	CASSRALAGGYNEQFF
TRBV10-2	many	TRBD2	TRBJ2-5	TGCGCCAGCAGCCGCAAGCTAGCGGGAGAAGAGACCCAGTACTTC	CASSRKLAGEETQYF
TRBV4-1	many	-	TRBJ1-1	TGCGCCAGCAGCCAAGATTTTACGGAAGCTTTCTTT	CASSQDFTEAFF
TRBV3-1	many	-	TRBJ1-1	TGTGCCAGCAGCCATGGGGCTGAAGCTTTCTTT	CASSHGAEAFF
TRBV30	many	TRBD2	TRBJ2-3	TGTGCCTGGAGTGTACTAGCGGGGCATACGCAGTATTTT	CAWSVLAGHTQYF
TRBV4-1	many	-	TRBJ2-3	TGCGCCAGCAGCCAAGATGGACCGACTAATACGCAGTATTTT	CASSQDGPTNTQYF
TRBV6-2/TRBV6-3	many	TRBD2	TRBJ2-1	TGTGCCAGCGAGGCTAGCGGGAGACGGGAGCAGTTCTTC	CASEASGRREQFF
TRBV7-8	many	TRBD2	TRBJ2-1	TGTGCCAGCAGCGAGACTAGCGGGAGACGCGATGAGCAGTTCTTC	CASSETSGRRDEQFF
TRBV9	many	-	TRBJ2-5	TGTGCCAGCAGCGTGGAACCCCAAGAGACCCAGTACTTC	CASSVEPQETQYF
TRBV20-1	many	-	TRBJ2-2	TGCAGTGCTAGAGTGGGGGCGACCGGGGAGCTGTTTTTT	CSARVGATGELFF
TRBV27	few	TRBD2	TRBJ2-3	TGTGCCAGCAGTTTAGGACTAGCGGGAGAGGATACGCAGTATTTT	CASSLGLAGEDTQYF
TRBV27	many	-	TRBJ1-5	TGTGCCAGCATGGACGGTTATAGCAATCAGCCCCAGCATTTT	CASMDGYSNQPQHF
TRBV30	many	-	TRBJ2-3	TGTGCCTGGAGAAGGCCTCCCCGCACAGATACGCAGTATTTT	CAWRRPPRTDTQYF
TRBV13	many	-	TRBJ2-7	TGTGCCAGCAGCTCCCCTGGGTGGCAGGGATCCTACGAGCAGTACTTC	CASSSPGWQGSYEQYF
TRBV27	few	-	TRBJ2-5	TGTGCCAGCAGTGTCGGCCGTCCGGAGTTTATAGAGACCCAGTACTTC	CASSVGRPEFIETQYF
TRBV20-1	few	-	TRBJ2-1	TGCAGTGCCAGACTAAGATCTAACAATGAGCAGTTCTTC	CSARLRSNNEQFF
TRBV12-5	many	-	TRBJ1-4	TGTGCTACCAGGCCCCGGGAGGGTGAAAAACTGTTTTTT	CATRPREGEKLFF
TRBV3-1	many	-	TRBJ2-5	TGTGCCAGCAGCCCCCGACTAGTAAGGGAGACCCAGTACTTC	CASSPRLVRETQYF
TRBV27	-	TRBD1	TRBJ2-7	TGTGCCAGCAGGACAGGGTCCTACGAGCAGTACTTC	CASRTGSYEQYF
TRBV7-9	many	TRBD2	TRBJ2-3	TGTGCCAGCAGCGCTCCGGGGCGGGAGGGAGCAGATACGCAGTATTTT	CASSAPGREGADTQYF
TRBV7-9	many	TRBD2	TRBJ2-1	TGTGCCAGCAGCATTTTAGCGGGCCCGACGATCAATGAGCAGTTCTTC	CASSILAGPTINEQFF
TRBV4-1	many	TRBD2	TRBJ2-3	TGCGCCAGCAGCCAAGAAGGTACTAGCGTGGTTGTAGATACGCAGTATTTT	CASSQEGTSVVVDTQYF
TRBV14	many	TRBD1	TRBJ2-3	TGTGCCAGCACCACTCACAGGGGAGCAGATACGCAGTATTTT	CASTTHRGADTQYF
TRBV24-1	many	TRBD1	TRBJ2-2	TGTGCCACCAGTGATTGGACAGGGCCCGGGGAGCTGTTTTTT	CATSDWTGPGELFF
TRBV4-1	-	-	TRBJ1-4	TGCGCCAGCAGCGGTCTGAATAATGAAAAACTGCTCTTT	CASSGLNNEKLLF
TRBV12-3/TRBV12-4	many	TRBD1	TRBJ1-1	TGTGCCAGCAGTCCTGCAGGGGGGCACACTGAAGCTTTCTTT	CASSPAGGHTEAFF
TRBV3-1	many	-	TRBJ2-6	TGTGCCAGCAGCCAAGAGGAGGTGGACCCTGGGGCCAACGTCCTGACTTTC	CASSQEEVDPGANVLTF
TRBV15	many	TRBD2	TRBJ2-3	TGTGCCACCAGCACCTCCATAGCGGGAGCGACAGATACGCAGTATTTT	CATSTSIAGATDTQYF
TRBV11-3	-	-	TRBJ2-1	TGTGCCAGCAGCTTACATAGCGGAAACTCCTACAATGAGCAGTTCTTC	CASSLHSGNSYNEQFF
TRBV10-3	medium-sized	TRBD1	TRBJ2-4	TGTGCCATCAGTGAGTCGATTGTGGTCCGCACGGACAGGAAAAACATTCAGTACTTC	CAISESIVVRTDRKNIQYF
TRBV7-8	many	-	TRBJ2-3	TGTGCCAGCAGCCCGTCGGTCGGGGTGGAAGATACGCAGTATTTT	CASSPSVGVEDTQYF
TRBV7-2	-	-	TRBJ2-4	TGTGCCAGCGGCTTAGGAGCACTCAAAAACATTCAGTGCTTC	CASGLGALKNIQCF
TRBV7-6	many	TRBD1	TRBJ1-6	TGTGCCAGCAGCCACGGGACAGGGGAGCTTCGGTCACCCCTCCACTTT	CASSHGTGELRSPLHF
TRBV12-3/TRBV12-4	many	-	TRBJ1-5	TGTGCCAGCAGTTCCCTCCCCGTGACCGTAGACAATCAGCCCCAGCATTTT	CASSSLPVTVDNQPQHF
TRBV27	many	TRBD1	TRBJ1-5	TGTGCCAGCAGTCCCCAGGACAGGGGAAGCCAGCCCCAGCATTTT	CASSPQDRGSQPQHF
TRBV6-5	many	-	TRBJ1-1	TGTGCCAGCAAGGGTCCGGGAGGTGGGGGCAGGAACACTGAAGCTTTCTTT	CASKGPGGGGRNTEAFF
TRBV4-3	many	TRBD1	TRBJ1-4	TGCGCCAGCAGCCAAGCGGACAGGTCGGAAAAACTGTTTTTT	CASSQADRSEKLFF
TRBV27	many	-	TRBJ2-1	TGTGCCAGCAGTTTAAGCCGCAATGAGCAGTTCTTC	CASSLSRNEQFF
TRBV6-6	many	-	TRBJ1-2	TGTGCCAGCGGAGCAGGGACCAACTATGGCTACACCTTC	CASGAGTNYGYTF
TRBV6-6	many	TRBD1	TRBJ1-4	TGTGCCAGCGGGGACAGGGAGGATGTAAAACTGTTTTTT	CASGDREDVKLFF
TRBV19	many	-	TRBJ2-1	TGTGCCAGTAGTATCTTCGACTTCGGCGATGAGCAGTTCTTC	CASSIFDFGDEQFF
TRBV21-1	many	-	TRBJ2-3	TGTGCCAGCAGCAAAGTGGGCGGACCCAGCACAGATACGCAGTATTTT	CASSKVGGPSTDTQYF
TRBV19	-	-	TRBJ2-7	TGTGCCAGTAGTAAGACAGGAGATCGCTCCTACGAGCAGTACTTC	CASSKTGDRSYEQYF
TRBV7-9	-	-	TRBJ2-5	TGTGCCAGCAGCTTAGTATTGACCCAAGAGACCCAGTACTTC	CASSLVLTQETQYF
TRBV19	-	-	TRBJ1-4	TGTGCCAGCAGTAGCGGTTGGGGACGCGAAAAACTGTTTTTT	CASSSGWGREKLFF
TRBV30	many	TRBD2	TRBJ2-7	TGTGCCTGGAGTGGTCTAGCGGGGGGGACCTACGAGCAGTACTTC	CAWSGLAGGTYEQYF
TRBV4-1	once	-	TRBJ2-7	TGCGCCAGCAGCCTCTCCCCGCAGGGCCGATACGAGCAGTACTTC	CASSLSPQGRYEQYF
TRBV5-4	-	TRBD1	TRBJ1-3	TGTGCCAGCAGCCCGGGGACAGGGTCTGGAAACACCATATATTTT	CASSPGTGSGNTIYF